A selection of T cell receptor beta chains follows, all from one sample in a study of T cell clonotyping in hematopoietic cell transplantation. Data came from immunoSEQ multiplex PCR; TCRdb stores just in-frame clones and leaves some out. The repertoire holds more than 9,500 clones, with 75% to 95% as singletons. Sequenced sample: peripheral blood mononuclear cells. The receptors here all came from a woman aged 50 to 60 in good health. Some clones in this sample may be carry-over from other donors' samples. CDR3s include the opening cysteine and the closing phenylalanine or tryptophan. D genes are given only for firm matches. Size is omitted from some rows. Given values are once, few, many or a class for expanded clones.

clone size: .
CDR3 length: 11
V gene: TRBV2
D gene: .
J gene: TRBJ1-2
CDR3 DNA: TGTGCCAGCAGAGCTAACTATGGCTACACCTTC
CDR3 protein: CASRANYGYTF

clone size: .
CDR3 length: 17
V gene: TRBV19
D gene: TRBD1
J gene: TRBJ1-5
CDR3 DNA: TGTGCCAGTAGTTTACAGGGGGGCAGACGGAGCAATCAGCCCCAGCATTTT
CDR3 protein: CASSLQGGRRSNQPQHF

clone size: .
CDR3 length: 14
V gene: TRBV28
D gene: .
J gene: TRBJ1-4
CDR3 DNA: TGTGCCAGCAGTCACAGCGGGAGAAATGAAAAACTGTTTTTT
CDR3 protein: CASSHSGRNEKLFF

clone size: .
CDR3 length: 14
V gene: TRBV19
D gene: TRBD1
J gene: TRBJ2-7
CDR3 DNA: TGTGCCAGTTGGTCCCGGGACAGTTCATACGAGCAGTACTTC
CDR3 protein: CASWSRDSSYEQYF

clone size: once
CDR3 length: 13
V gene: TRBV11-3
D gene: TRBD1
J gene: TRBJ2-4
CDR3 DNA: TGTGCCAGCAGCCCAGGACAGGGAAACATTCAGTACTTC
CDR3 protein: CASSPGQGNIQYF

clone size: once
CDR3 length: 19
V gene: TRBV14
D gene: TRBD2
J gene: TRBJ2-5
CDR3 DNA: TGTGCCAGCAGTAGTTCGGCGGAGTCGGGACTAGCATTTTTGGAGACCCAGTACTTC
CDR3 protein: CASSSSAESGLAFLETQYF

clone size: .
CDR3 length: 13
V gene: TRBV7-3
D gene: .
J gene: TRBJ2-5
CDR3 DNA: TGTGCCAGCAGCTTAATTCCACAAGAGACCCAGTACTTC
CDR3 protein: CASSLIPQETQYF

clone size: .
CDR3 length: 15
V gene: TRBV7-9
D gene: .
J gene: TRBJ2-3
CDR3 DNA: TGTGCCAGCAGCTTAGGTGGGTCTTACACAGATACGCAGTATTTT
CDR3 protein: CASSLGGSYTDTQYF

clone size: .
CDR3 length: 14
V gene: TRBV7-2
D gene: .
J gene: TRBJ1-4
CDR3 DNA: TGTGCCAGCAGCCCCGGCAGTTATAATGAAAAACTGTTTTTT
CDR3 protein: CASSPGSYNEKLFF

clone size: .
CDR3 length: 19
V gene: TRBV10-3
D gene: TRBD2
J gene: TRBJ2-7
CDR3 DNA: TGTGCCATCAGTGAGTCGAACTCCTTAGACGGGGGGGTCAGGTCGATGCAGTACTTC
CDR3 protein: CAISESNSLDGGVRSMQYF

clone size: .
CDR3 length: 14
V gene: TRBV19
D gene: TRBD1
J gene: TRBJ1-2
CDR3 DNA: TGTGCCAGCACCCAGGGGGGGGCGGACTATGGCTACACCTTC
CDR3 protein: CASTQGGADYGYTF

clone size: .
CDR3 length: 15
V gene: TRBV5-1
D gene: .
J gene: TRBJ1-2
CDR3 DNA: TGCGCCAGCAGCTTTTCCCCCCCGGAAACATATGGCTACACCTTC
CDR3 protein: CASSFSPPETYGYTF

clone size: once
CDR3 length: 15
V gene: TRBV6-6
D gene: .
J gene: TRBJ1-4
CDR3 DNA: TGTGCCAGCAGGCCCATGGGACCGGCGAATGAAAAACTGTTTTTT
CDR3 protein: CASRPMGPANEKLFF

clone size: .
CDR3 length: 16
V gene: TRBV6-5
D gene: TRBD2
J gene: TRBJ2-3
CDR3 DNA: TGTGCCAGCAGTTACTCGCTGGGGGGGGTATTAGATACGCAGTATTTT
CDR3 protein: CASSYSLGGVLDTQYF

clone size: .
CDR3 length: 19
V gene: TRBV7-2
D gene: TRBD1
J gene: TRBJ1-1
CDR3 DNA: TGTGCCAGCAGGCCACGGACAGGGGGCGTCTTCGCCATGAACACTGAAGCTTTCTTT
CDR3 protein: CASRPRTGGVFAMNTEAFF

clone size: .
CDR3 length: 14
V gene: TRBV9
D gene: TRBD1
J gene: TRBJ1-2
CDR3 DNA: TGTGCCAGCAGCGCCGCAGGGGGAAACTATGGCTACACCTTC
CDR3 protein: CASSAAGGNYGYTF

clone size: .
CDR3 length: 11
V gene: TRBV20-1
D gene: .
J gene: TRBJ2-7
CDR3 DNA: TGCAGTGTCCGAGGTGACTACGAGCAGTACTTC
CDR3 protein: CSVRGDYEQYF

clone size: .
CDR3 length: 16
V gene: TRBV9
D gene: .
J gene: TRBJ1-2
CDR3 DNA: TGTGCCAGCAGCCCCCGCTGGGGCAGGGGAAGCGGAGGCTACACCTTC
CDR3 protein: CASSPRWGRGSGGYTF

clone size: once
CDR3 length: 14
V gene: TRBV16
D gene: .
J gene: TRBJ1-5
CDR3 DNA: TGTGCCAGCAGCCAATCACCAGGGGCCCAGCCCCAGCATTTT
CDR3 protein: CASSQSPGAQPQHF

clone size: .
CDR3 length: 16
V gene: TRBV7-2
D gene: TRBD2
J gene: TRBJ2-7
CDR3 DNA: TGTGCCAGCAGTCCGACTAGCGGGGGGCCCTTGCGGGAGCAGTACTTC
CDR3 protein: CASSPTSGGPLREQYF

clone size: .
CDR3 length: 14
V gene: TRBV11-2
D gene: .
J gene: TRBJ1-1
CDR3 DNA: TGTGCCAGCAGCTCGTGGCAGCTGAACACTGAAGCTTTCTTT
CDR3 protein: CASSSWQLNTEAFF

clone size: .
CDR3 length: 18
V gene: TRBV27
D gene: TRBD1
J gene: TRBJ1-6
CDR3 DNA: TGTGCCAGCAGTAAGGACAGGGCGATCGGCGGCGTTAATTCACCCCTCCACTTT
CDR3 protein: CASSKDRAIGGVNSPLHF

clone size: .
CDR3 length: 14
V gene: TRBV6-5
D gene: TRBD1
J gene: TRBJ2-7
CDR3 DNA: TGTGCCAGCAGTAGACAGGGGCACTCCTACGAGCAGTACTTC
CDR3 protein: CASSRQGHSYEQYF

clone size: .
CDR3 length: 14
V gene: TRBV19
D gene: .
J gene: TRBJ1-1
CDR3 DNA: TGTGCCAGCGCCCTGGACAGCTGGAACACTGAAGCTTTCTTT
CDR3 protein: CASALDSWNTEAFF

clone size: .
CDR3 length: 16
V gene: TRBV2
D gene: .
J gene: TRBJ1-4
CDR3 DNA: TGTGCCACCGCAGAAAGAAGACAATCGACTAATGAAAAACTGTTTTTT
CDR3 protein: CATAERRQSTNEKLFF

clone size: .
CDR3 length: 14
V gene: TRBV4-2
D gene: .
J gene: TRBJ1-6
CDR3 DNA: TGTGCCAGCAGCCAAGACAACTATAATTCACCCCTCCACTTT
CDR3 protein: CASSQDNYNSPLHF

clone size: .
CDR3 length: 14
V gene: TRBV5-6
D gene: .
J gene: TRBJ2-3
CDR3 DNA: TGTGCCAGCACCCCCGCCGGGGGTACAGATACGCAGTATTTT
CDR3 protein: CASTPAGGTDTQYF

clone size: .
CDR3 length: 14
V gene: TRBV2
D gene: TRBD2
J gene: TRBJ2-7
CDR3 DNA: TGTGCCAGCAGGCCGGGACTAGCGGGGGACGAGCAGTACTTC
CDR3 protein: CASRPGLAGDEQYF

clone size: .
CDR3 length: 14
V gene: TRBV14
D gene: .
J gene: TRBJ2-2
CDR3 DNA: TGTGCCAGCAGCCAATTTATTAACACCGGGGAGCTGTTTTTT
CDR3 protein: CASSQFINTGELFF

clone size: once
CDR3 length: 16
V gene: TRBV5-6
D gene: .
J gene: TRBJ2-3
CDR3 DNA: TGTGCCAGCAGCGAGACTAGAGGGCGTGTAAAAGATACGCAGTATTTT
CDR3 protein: CASSETRGRVKDTQYF

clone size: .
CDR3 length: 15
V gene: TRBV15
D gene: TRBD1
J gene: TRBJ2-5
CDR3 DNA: TGTGCCACCAGCAGATGGAAGGGGGCTGAAGAGACCCAGTACTTC
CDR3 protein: CATSRWKGAEETQYF

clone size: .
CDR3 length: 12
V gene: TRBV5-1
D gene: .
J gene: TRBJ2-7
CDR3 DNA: TGCGCCAGCAGCGGTGCAGGGTACGAGCAGTACTTC
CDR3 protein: CASSGAGYEQYF

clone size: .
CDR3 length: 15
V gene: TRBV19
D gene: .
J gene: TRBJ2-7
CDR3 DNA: TGTGCCAGTAGTAAAAAGTGGGTTTCCGCCTACGAGCAGTACTTC
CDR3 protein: CASSKKWVSAYEQYF

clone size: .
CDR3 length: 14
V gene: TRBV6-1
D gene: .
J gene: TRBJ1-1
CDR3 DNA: TGTGCCAGCAGTGAAGGGGGCAGGTACGGTGAAGCTTTCTTT
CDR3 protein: CASSEGGRYGEAFF

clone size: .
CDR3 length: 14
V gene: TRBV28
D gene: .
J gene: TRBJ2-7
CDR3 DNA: TGTGCCAGCAGTTTATTCCGGGGGACCTACGAGCAGTACTTC
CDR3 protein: CASSLFRGTYEQYF

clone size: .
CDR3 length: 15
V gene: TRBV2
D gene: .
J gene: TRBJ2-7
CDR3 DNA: TGTGCCAGCAGTGAGGGGGCAGGGGGGACGGACGAGCAGTACTTC
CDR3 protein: CASSEGAGGTDEQYF

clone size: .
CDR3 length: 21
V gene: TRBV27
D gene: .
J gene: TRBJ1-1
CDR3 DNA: TGTGCCAGCAGTCCCCTCGGGTGGGGGCGAAGCGTGGATAAACCAGTCGATGAAGCTTTCTTT
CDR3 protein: CASSPLGWGRSVDKPVDEAFF

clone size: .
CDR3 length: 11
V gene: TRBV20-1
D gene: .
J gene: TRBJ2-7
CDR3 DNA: TGCAGTGCTGCCCGGGACTACGAGCAGTACTTC
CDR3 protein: CSAARDYEQYF

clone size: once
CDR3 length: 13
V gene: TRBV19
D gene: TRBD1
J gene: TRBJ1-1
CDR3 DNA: TGTGCCAGTAGCAGACAGGGGGCCACTGAAGCTTTCTTT
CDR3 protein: CASSRQGATEAFF

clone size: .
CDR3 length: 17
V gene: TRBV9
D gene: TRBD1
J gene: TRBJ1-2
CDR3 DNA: TGTGCCAGCAGCGTAGAACCCGGGACAGGGGGAAACTATGGCTACACCTTC
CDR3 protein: CASSVEPGTGGNYGYTF

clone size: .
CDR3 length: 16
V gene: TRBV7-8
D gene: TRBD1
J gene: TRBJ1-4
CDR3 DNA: TGTGCCAGCAGCTTGGGACAGGTCAATTCTAATGAAAAACTGTTTTTT
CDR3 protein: CASSLGQVNSNEKLFF